These 4 T cell receptor beta chains came from one sample sequenced in a study of T cell responses to AZD1222 COVID-19 vaccine. Profiled with immunoSEQ multiplex PCR; TCRdb holds only in-frame clones, not every one. The data hold 90,000 to 140,000 clones, with roughly 88% observed a single time. The input for sequencing was peripheral blood, taken on day 0 of AZD1222 vaccination. These TCRs come from an adult in good health.

This clone was found a few times. The rearrangement links TRBV10-1 to TRBJ2-7; 7 nucleotides line up with TRBD1. V was pared by 3 bases and J by 13 bases, with 9 bases of the junction left unmatched. The CDR3 has 12 amino acids. CDR1 WNHNN and CDR2 SYGVQD come from the germline V gene (reference sequence). CDR3 region: CASSDPGQAGYF. Here the CDR3 DNA reads TGCGCCAGCAGTGACCCAGGACAGGCCGGTTACTTC.

J is TRBJ1-2 and V is TRBV20-1; D remains ambiguous. Germline lookup yields CDR1 DFQATT and CDR2 SNEGSKA (reference sequence). This CDR3 region has 13 residues. The V and J ends lost 3 bases and 0 bases respectively, with 8 bases between them. CDR3: CSASPGTNYGYTF. CDR3 bases: TGCAGTGCTAGTCCGGGAACTAACTATGGCTACACCTTC.

The J gene is TRBJ2-3, the V gene TRBV19; D may be TRBD1 (5 bases). V lost 8 bases to trimming and J lost 1 base, with 19 bases between them. The CDR3 is made up of 16 amino acids. Germline-derived CDR1 and CDR2 are LNHDA and SQIVND (reference sequence). The CDR3 is CASSRTQGHGTDTQYF. CDR3 in DNA: TGTGCCAGTTCGCGGACGCAGGGTCATGGCACAGATACGCAGTATTTT.

The chain couples TRBV18 to TRBJ1-1, with D perhaps TRBD1 (6 bases). Looked up from germline, CDR1 is KGHSH and CDR2 is LQKENI. The CDR3 is made up of 18 amino acids. V gave up 2 bases and J gave up 4 bases, with 23 bases separating them. CDR3 coding DNA: TGTGCCAGCTCACCATTCCGGCAGGGGTCGTCCCAGGGCACTGAAGCTTTCTTT. Protein product: CASSPFRQGSSQGTEAFF.